Below, 23 T cell receptor beta chains from the same sample are listed, as sequenced in a study of regulatory T cells in long-lasting Graves disease. As for time point: persistent/refractory GD, antithyroid drugs over 5 years with positive TRAb. The TCR library was made from RNA extracted from PBMCs. Building the TCR beta libraries relied on iRepertoire HTBI primers, and CDR3 regions underwent Arm-PCR. MiXCR was run by TCRdb on the multiplex PCR reads, yielding one entry per CDR3 protein. Among 400,000 to 500,000 distinct CDR3 sequences listed, around 21% were seen once. The input for sequencing was peripheral blood mononuclear cells (PBMCs), taken when the disease was refractory, from a patient treated with antithyroid drugs. These receptors came from a female donor with Graves disease.

This chain uses TRBV29-1 with TRBJ1-1; D remains unclear. Germline V gene sequence: CDR1 SQVTM, CDR2 ANQGSEA. The CDR3 spans 15 residues. V was shortened by 0 bases and J by 6 bases, with 17 bases between the two germline ends. The chain's CDR3 is CSVEEVRRSSPEAFF. The DNA for the CDR3 is TGCAGCGTTGAAGAGGTTCGTCGTTCTTCCCCTGAAGCTTTCTTT. The entire variable domain, with the rest obtained from reference TRBV29-1 and TRBJ1-1, is as follows: SAVISQKPSRDICQRGTSLTIQCQVDSQVTMMFWYRQQPGQSLTLIATANQGSEATYESGFVIDKFPISRPNLTFSTLTVSNMSPEDSSIYLCSVEEVRRSSPEAFFGQGTRLTVV.

The rearrangement joins TRBV3-1 to TRBJ1-2; 9 bases fit TRBD1. V lost 2 bases to trimming and J lost 6 bases; unmatched junction nucleotides: 4. Germline CDR1 reads LGHDT; CDR2 reads YNNKEL (reference sequence). The CDR3 runs 14 residues. CDR3 in amino acids: CASSQIQGADGYTF. The DNA for the CDR3 is TGTGCCAGCAGCCAAATACAGGGGGCGGATGGCTACACCTTC.

Concerning this clonotype itself: This may be a read error: a much more frequent sequence differs by one nucleotide. This chain uses TRBV11-1 with TRBJ2-5; 7 bases fit TRBD2. The trim removed 2 bases at V and 5 bases at J, leaving 11 bases unmatched. Germline V gene lookup returns CDR1 SGHAT and CDR2 FQDESV (reference sequence). This CDR3 has 16 amino acids. CDR3 nucleotide sequence: TGTGCCAGCAGCTTAATGGGGAGCGGGACCCGGGAGACCCAGTACTTC. Protein: CASSLMGSGTRETQYF.

The V gene is TRBV20-1, the J gene TRBJ1-5; TRBD1 matches at 8 bases. This CDR3 has 16 residues. The germline gives CDR1 DFQATT, CDR2 SNEGSKA (reference sequence). The J segment lost 6 bases and the V segment lost 4 bases, leaving 14 bases of the junction unmatched. CDR3 sequence (DNA): TGCAGTGCTACCATGAGCCGGGGACAGGTCAGTCAGCCCCAGCATTTT. This codes for CSATMSRGQVSQPQHF.

This clonotype was recorded many times. The rearrangement links TRBV27 to TRBJ1-2; 7 bases match TRBD1. The V and J ends lost 0 bases and 6 bases, in that order; junction bases with no gene match: 4. Germline loops: CDR1 MNHEY, CDR2 SMNVEV (reference sequence). The CDR3 length is 14 residues. The CDR3 region has the DNA TGTGCCAGCAGTTTATCAGGGGGCAGGGATGGCTACACCTTC. Translation gives CASSLSGGRDGYTF.

About this clonotype itself: Compared with germline, one end of the junction differs, possibly owing to a read error. V is TRBV7-2 and J is TRBJ1-5; no clear D. The CDR3 has 16 amino acids. Germline CDR1 SGHTA, CDR2 FQGNSA. The CDR3 region has the DNA TGTGTCAGCAGCTTAGGGTCCGTAGATAGCAATCAGCCCCAGCATTTT. Protein sequence: CVSSLGSVDSNQPQHF.

This clonotype showed up many times. V gene TRBV11-2 combines with J gene TRBJ1-2; no definite D call. The CDR3 is 12 residues long. Germline-derived CDR1 and CDR2 are SGHAT and FQNNGV. V was trimmed by 5 bases and J by 8 bases, leaving 12 bases between them. The CDR3 nucleotides read TGTGCCAGCAGCCCAGGTTTTGGGGGCTACACCTTC. Its protein product is CASSPGFGGYTF.

This clonotype has more than one count but fewer than ten. This chain connects TRBV5-4 to TRBJ1-2, with no clear D. V was pared by 5 bases and J by 8 bases, with 13 bases between. Germline CDR1 reads SGHNT; CDR2 reads YYREEE (reference sequence). The CDR3 length is 12 residues. This CDR3 reads CASRKDGWGYTF. The CDR3 DNA reads TGTGCCAGCAGAAAGGACGGTTGGGGCTACACCTTC.

Concerning this clonotype: A much bigger clone sits one base away, suggesting this may be a read error. The J gene is TRBJ2-7, the V gene TRBV2, with 7 bases fitting TRBD2. This CDR3 spans 15 amino acids. V was pared by 6 bases and J by 6 bases, with 14 bases of the junction left unmatched. From germline, CDR1 is SNHLY and CDR2 FYNNEI. The CDR3 region is CASSLERGQSCEQYF. CDR3 nucleotides: TGTGCCAGCAGCTTAGAGCGGGGCCAAAGCTGCGAGCAGTACTTC.

This clonotype was seen a few times. The gene calls are TRBV28 and TRBJ1-1, with D unresolved. The CDR3 is 12 residues long. Germline CDR1 MDHEN, CDR2 SYDVKM. V was shortened by 3 bases and J by 11 bases, with 13 bases between the two germline ends. Written as DNA, the CDR3 is TGTGCCAGCAGTTTCCGGGAAAAGGGTGCTTTCTTT. This encodes CASSFREKGAFF.

This clonotype was seen repeatedly, ten times or more. This rearrangement joins TRBV12-3 or TRBV12-4 to TRBJ2-2; TRBD2 matches 8 bases. V dropped 2 bases and J dropped 5; count of bases not matched to a gene: 4. CDR3 length equals 15 residues. CDR3 in amino acids: CASSLMASGTGELFF. DNA for the CDR3: TGTGCCAGCAGTTTAATGGCTAGCGGGACCGGGGAGCTGTTTTTT.

As regards this clonotype: A much larger clone differs from this one at a single base, so this may be a read error. This rearrangement joins TRBV28 to TRBJ1-2; possibly TRBD1 for D (6 bases). From germline, CDR1 is MDHEN and CDR2 SYDVKM. This CDR3 comprises 13 residues. CDR3 protein: CANSLLTGSGYTF. CDR3 nucleotide sequence: TGTGCCAACAGTCTACTAACAGGGAGCGGCTACACCTTC.

The chain is built from TRBV6-1 and TRBJ2-3; 7 nucleotides agree with TRBD2. The CDR3 covers 17 residues. J was trimmed by 5 bases and V by 6 bases; bases with no gene match: 17. The germline V gene has CDR1 MNHNS and CDR2 SASEGT. This CDR3 is CASSRAGSGLLLDTQYF. CDR3 nucleotides: TGTGCCAGCAGCCGGGCGGGTAGCGGGCTCCTTTTAGATACGCAGTATTTT.

V gene TRBV20-1 combines with J gene TRBJ2-1; 8 nucleotides agree with TRBD1. The CDR3 has 14 amino acids. V was clipped by 6 bases and J by 5 bases; unmatched bases: 9. Germline CDR1 and CDR2: DFQATT and SNEGSKA (reference sequence). This chain's CDR3 is CSADGGQADNEQFF. The CDR3 DNA is TGCAGTGCGGATGGGGGACAGGCCGACAATGAGCAGTTCTTC.

The V and J genes are TRBV27 and TRBJ2-2; possible D gene TRBD1, 5 bases. The CDR3 totals 13 residues. The V and J ends lost 5 bases and 5 bases respectively, with 9 bases between them. Germline assignment: CDR1 MNHEY and CDR2 SMNVEV (reference sequence). The DNA for the CDR3 is TGTGCCAGCAGTAACAGGAGAACCGGGGAGCTGTTTTTT. It codes for CASSNRRTGELFF.

This clonotype was detected many times. V gene TRBV20-1 combines with J gene TRBJ1-1; TRBD1 is a possible D gene (5 bases). The CDR3 runs to 16 residues. V was shortened by 0 bases and J by 0 bases, with 14 bases between the two germline ends. The germline gives CDR1 DFQATT, CDR2 SNEGSKA (reference sequence). The CDR3 nucleotides are TGCAGTGCTAGAGATATGACAGATTACGTGAACACTGAAGCTTTCTTT. Protein: CSARDMTDYVNTEAFF.

This clonotype was detected a few times. The gene calls are TRBV6-1 and TRBJ2-1, with 12 bases aligning to TRBD2. Trimming removed 6 bases from V and 0 bases from J; junction bases left unmatched: 12. The CDR3 totals 19 residues. CDR1 and CDR2 from the germline V gene are MNHNS and SASEGT. The CDR3 coding sequence is TGTGCCAGCAGCCCCGGGACTAGCGGGCCCTCCAGCTCCTACAATGAGCAGTTCTTC. Translated: CASSPGTSGPSSSYNEQFF.

The V call is TRBV14, the J call TRBJ2-3; D gene uncertain. From germline, CDR1 is SGHDN and CDR2 FVKESK. This CDR3 has 14 amino acids. Trimming took off 0 bases at V and 0 bases at J, with 4 bases between the two ends. The CDR3 reads CASSQETSTDTQYF. Written as DNA, the CDR3 is TGTGCCAGCAGCCAAGAGACAAGCACAGATACGCAGTATTTT. Drawing the rest from reference TRBV14 and TRBJ2-3, the complete variable domain is EAGVTQFPSHSVIEKGQTVTLRCDPISGHDNLYWYRRVMGKEIKFLLHFVKESKQDESGMPNNRFLAERTGGTYSTLKVQPAELEDSGVYFCASSQETSTDTQYFGPGTRLTVL.

Comment on this clonotype: A much larger clone differs by one base, so this may be a read error. The chain carries TRBV10-3 and TRBJ2-2, with 10 bases aligning to TRBD2. Germline V gene sequence: CDR1 ENHRY, CDR2 SYGVKD. This CDR3 has 16 amino acids. The CDR3 nucleotides are TGTGCCATTAGGGATCTAGCGGGGGTGAACACCGAGGAGCTGTTTTTT. Its translation: CAIRDLAGVNTEELFF.

Of note for this clonotype: The conserved phenylalanine or tryptophan is not found at the CDR3 terminus, so this likely reflects a read error. This chain uses TRBV3-1 with TRBJ2-5; TRBD2 matches at 10 bases. The CDR3 loop spans 17 amino acids. Germline loops: CDR1 LGHDT, CDR2 YNNKEL (reference sequence). Trimming removed 1 base from V and 5 bases from J; junction bases left unmatched: 10. The CDR3 region is CASSQGGLAVTRETQYL. The CDR3, as DNA: TGTGCCAGCAGCCAAGGTGGACTAGCGGTAACTCGGGAGACCCAGTACCTC.

This clonotype has at least ten counts. CDR3: CASSWTGGNEQYF. The CDR3, as DNA: TGTGCCAGCAGTTGGACAGGGGGCAACGAGCAGTACTTC. This chain connects TRBV28 to TRBJ2-7, with TRBD1 matching over 11 bases. The V and J ends lost 4 bases and 5 bases, in that order; junction bases with no gene match: 1. This CDR3 spans 13 amino acids. Germline lookup yields CDR1 MDHEN and CDR2 SYDVKM.

The chain has TRBV24-1 and TRBJ2-6, with 8 bases fitting TRBD1. The V gene end was trimmed by 3 bases and the J gene end by 0 bases; junction bases not matched to a gene: 6. Germline V gene lookup returns CDR1 KGHDR and CDR2 SFDVKD. This CDR3 spans 18 amino acids. CDR3 in amino acids: CATSDPGQESSGANVLTF. CDR3 coding DNA: TGTGCCACCAGTGATCCGGGACAGGAGAGCTCTGGGGCCAACGTCCTGACTTTC.

This clonotype turned up a few times. J is TRBJ2-7 and V is TRBV18, with 8 bases matching TRBD2. Germline values: CDR1 KGHSH, CDR2 LQKENI. V was clipped by 5 bases and J by 2 bases; unmatched bases: 8. There are 15 residues in the CDR3. CDR3 sequence reads: CASSTGLDSTYEQYF. The CDR3 DNA follows: TGTGCCAGCTCAACGGGACTAGATTCCACCTACGAGCAGTACTTC.